This paragraph covers one T cell receptor beta chain sequence. This sample was included in a study of blood T cell repertoires in COVID-19. The overall study: There were acute and convalescent COVID-19 samples, and they came from the United States, Italy and Spain. Sources were T cells, B-cell-depleted T cells, or PBMCs; the material itself was cDNA or gDNA.

Original methodology: Estimation of nucleated cell counts relied on the amplification of reference gene primers. Method: immunoSEQ multiplex PCR; TCRdb's copy keeps in-frame clones and lacks some. That table supplies the V and J calls and clone size; D and trimming were determined from the DNA. The data contain approximately 670,000 clones, 85% to 90% of them singletons. Sequencing was carried out using peripheral blood. This TCR was recovered from a woman aged 18-29 years with acute or convalescent COVID-19.

The CDR3 sequence: CASSYSTGTNIYF. CDR3 nucleotides: TGTGCCAGCAGTTACTCGACAGGAACCAACATATATTTT. The chain combines TRBV6-5 with TRBJ1-3; possibly TRBD1 for D (6 bases). Trimming removed 0 bases at V and 12 bases at J, with 12 bases between. Germline CDR1 MNHEY, CDR2 SVGAGI. This CDR3 is 13 amino acids long.